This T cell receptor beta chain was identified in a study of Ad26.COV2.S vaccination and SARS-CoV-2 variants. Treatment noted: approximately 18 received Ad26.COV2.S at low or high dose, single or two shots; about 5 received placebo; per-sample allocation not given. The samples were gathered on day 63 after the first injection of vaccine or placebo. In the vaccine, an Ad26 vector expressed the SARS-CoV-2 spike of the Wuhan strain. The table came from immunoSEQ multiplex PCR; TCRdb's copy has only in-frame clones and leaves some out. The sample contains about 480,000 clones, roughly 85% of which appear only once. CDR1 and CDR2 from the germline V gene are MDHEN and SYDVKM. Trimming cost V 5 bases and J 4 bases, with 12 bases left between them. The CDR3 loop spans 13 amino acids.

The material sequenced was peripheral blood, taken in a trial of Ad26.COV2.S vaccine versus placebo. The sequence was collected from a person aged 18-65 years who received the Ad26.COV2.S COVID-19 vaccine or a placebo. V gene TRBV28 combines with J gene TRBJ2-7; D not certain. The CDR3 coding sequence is TGTGCCAGCAGTCCCCCGCCTGGTTACGAGCAGTACTTC. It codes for CASSPPPGYEQYF.